This entry features one T cell receptor (beta chain) sequence. Within the sample, other DNA sequences also encode this same CDR3. The method was immunoSEQ multiplex PCR; TCRdb's version includes in-frame clones alone and lacks a portion of them. This sample has 450,000 to 500,000 clones, with approximately 90% found just once. The entry originates in a study of blood T cell repertoires in COVID-19. Study in general: Material from acute and convalescent COVID-19 was sourced from the United States, Italy and Spain.

Participants were aged about 18 to 89 years from approximately 24 US areas. Membership in each cohort depended on participant-reported clinical history. Two negative PCRs, clearance, or symptom resolution characterized the recovered Cohort 3 donors. V shed 3 bases and J shed 0 bases, with 11 bases lying between them. There are 15 residues in the CDR3. CDR1 SGHRS and CDR2 YFSETQ come from the germline V gene. The source is a woman aged 18-35 years who had recovered from COVID-19. This chain connects TRBV5-1 to TRBJ2-3; D possibly corresponds to TRBD2 (6 bases). Sequencing was done on a sample of PBMCs or T cells enriched from blood (not recorded which). Here the CDR3 reads CASSSAGTSTDTQYF. In nucleotides, the CDR3 is TGCGCCAGCAGCTCGGCGGGAACTAGCACAGATACGCAGTATTTT.